Below are 10 T cell receptor beta chains sequenced from a single sample in a study of blood T cell repertoires in COVID-19. Here immunoSEQ multiplex PCR was the method, and the copy in TCRdb shows in-frame clones only, minus some. The repertoire consists of more than 250,000 clones, with around 86% occurring once and the leading ten covering about 1.6%. The sample comprised peripheral blood. These receptors were obtained from a woman aged 50 to 60 with acute or convalescent COVID-19.

V is TRBV5-1 and J is TRBJ2-7; weak D call: TRBD2 (5 bases). There are 14 residues in the CDR3. Germline CDR1 is SGHRS and CDR2 is YFSETQ. The ends were cut back, 0 bases at V and 7 bases at J, with 14 bases in the middle. In DNA form, the CDR3 reads TGCGCCAGCAGCTTGGGCCCTCGGACTGAGGAGCAGTACTTC. Residues: CASSLGPRTEEQYF.

The chain employs TRBV7-2 and TRBJ1-2; 7 bases align to TRBD1. J lost 5 bases, V lost 5 bases, and 2 bases had no gene match. The CDR3 has 12 amino acids. Germline-derived CDR1 and CDR2 are SGHTA and FQGNSA. This CDR3 is CASSDRVYGYTF. The CDR3 nucleotides are TGTGCCAGCAGCGACAGGGTATATGGCTACACCTTC.

The chain employs TRBV5-1 and TRBJ2-2; 12 bases fit TRBD1. Trimming at V came to 4 bases and at J to 5 bases, leaving 6 bases not matched to a gene. The CDR3 spans 16 residues. From germline, CDR1 is SGHRS and CDR2 YFSETQ. CDR3 loop: CASSTRDRGLTGELFF. The CDR3 nucleotides read TGCGCCAGCAGCACCCGGGACAGGGGGCTTACCGGGGAGCTGTTTTTT.

This CDR3 is CATLSGTGVGTGELFF. As DNA, the CDR3 is TGTGCCACCCTATCCGGGACAGGGGTTGGCACCGGGGAGCTGTTTTTT. V and J are TRBV10-3 and TRBJ2-2, with 10 bases that match TRBD1. Germline values: CDR1 ENHRY, CDR2 SYGVKD. The length of the CDR3 is 16 residues. Trimming took 10 bases from V and 4 from J; bases not matched to a gene: 12.

The CDR3 is CASGGQGYNEQFF. The CDR3 coding sequence is TGTGCCAGCGGGGGACAGGGGTACAATGAGCAGTTCTTC. The chain joins TRBV27 to TRBJ2-1; 10 nucleotides agree with TRBD1. Unmatched junction bases numbered 2, after V lost 8 bases and J lost 4 bases. The CDR3 extends over 13 amino acids. Germline CDR1 is MNHEY and CDR2 is SMNVEV (reference sequence).

The rearrangement uses TRBV7-9 and TRBJ2-1, with 7 bases identical to TRBD1. CDR3 size: 16 residues. Losses at the gene ends were 5 bases for V and 0 bases for J; bases not matched to a gene: 7. From germline, CDR1 is SEHNR and CDR2 FQNEAQ (reference sequence). CDR3 loop: CASSPGQLSSYNEQFF. In DNA form, the CDR3 reads TGTGCCAGCAGCCCGGGACAGCTAAGCTCCTACAATGAGCAGTTCTTC.

This clone showed up just a few times. The chain carries TRBV7-2 and TRBJ1-4; D not certain. CDR1 is SGHTA and CDR2 is FQGNSA in the germline V gene. CDR3 size: 14 residues. The V gene lost 5 bases and the J gene lost 6 bases, with 13 bases spanning the gap. CDR3 in DNA: TGTGCCAGCAGCGAGATTCGGGGTGATGAAAAACTGTTTTTT. This gives the protein CASSEIRGDEKLFF.

J is TRBJ2-1 and V is TRBV18, with 10 bases lining up with TRBD2. The CDR3 spans 15 residues. Germline V gene sequence: CDR1 KGHSH, CDR2 LQKENI. The V and J ends lost 3 bases and 10 bases, in that order; junction bases with no gene match: 9. In DNA, the CDR3 is TGTGCCAGCTCACCTCCTACTAGCGGGACCCTGGAGCAGTTCTTC. It codes for CASSPPTSGTLEQFF.

The rearrangement joins TRBV4-2 to TRBJ1-3; D call uncertain. Trimming left V 1 base short and J 3 bases short, with 16 bases between. CDR3 length: 17 residues. CDR1 and CDR2 from the germline V gene are LGHNA and YNFKEQ. The CDR3 is CASSQALRTGGGNTIYF. CDR3 coding DNA: TGTGCCAGCAGCCAAGCCCTTCGGACCGGAGGTGGAAACACCATATATTTT.

DNA for the CDR3: TGTGCCAGCAGCGCGTCCAGGGGGCTTGGAAACACCATATATTTT. This translates into CASSASRGLGNTIYF. The chain couples TRBV6-5 to TRBJ1-3, with 8 bases lining up with TRBD1. Germline CDR1 is MNHEY and CDR2 is SVGAGI. The CDR3 sequence is 15 residues long. V dropped 6 bases and J dropped 3; count of bases not matched to a gene: 7.